This T cell receptor beta chain was recorded in a study of blood T cell repertoires in COVID-19. Study overall: Sample material is recorded as cDNA or gDNA derived from T cells, B-cell-depleted T cells, or PBMCs.

Under the authors' procedure: Amplification of reference gene primers was used by the study to estimate nucleated cell counts. Generated by immunoSEQ multiplex PCR, the TCRdb table keeps only in-frame clones and is missing some. V and J calls and clone size are copied from that table; D and trimming were computed from the DNA. In the table there are 93,000 or so clones, more than 80% of which are singletons. This clone has just a few counts. The sequencing input was peripheral blood. The origin of this receptor is a woman aged 60-75 years with acute or convalescent COVID-19.

CDR3 amino acids: CASRFSPMNTEAFF. For the CDR3, the DNA is TGTGCCAGCAGGTTTAGCCCCATGAACACTGAAGCTTTCTTT. The chain links TRBV6-5 to TRBJ1-1; D remains ambiguous. This CDR3 has 14 residues. The germline V gene has CDR1 MNHEY and CDR2 SVGAGI. V lost 6 bases, J lost 0 bases, and 11 bases lay in between.